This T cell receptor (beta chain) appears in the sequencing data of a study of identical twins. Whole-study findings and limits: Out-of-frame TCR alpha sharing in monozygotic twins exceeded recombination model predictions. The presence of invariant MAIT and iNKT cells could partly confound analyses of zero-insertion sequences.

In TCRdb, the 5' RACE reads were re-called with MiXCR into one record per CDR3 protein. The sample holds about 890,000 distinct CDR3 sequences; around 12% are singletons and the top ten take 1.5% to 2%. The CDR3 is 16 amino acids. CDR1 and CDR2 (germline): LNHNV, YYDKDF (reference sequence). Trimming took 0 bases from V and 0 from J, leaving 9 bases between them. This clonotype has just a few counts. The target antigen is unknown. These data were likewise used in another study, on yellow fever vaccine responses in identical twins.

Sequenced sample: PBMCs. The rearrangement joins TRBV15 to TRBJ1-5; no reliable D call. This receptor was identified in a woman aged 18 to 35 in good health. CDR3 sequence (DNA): TGTGCCACCAGCAGAGATCTCTGGGTTAGCAATCAGCCCCAGCATTTT. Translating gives CATSRDLWVSNQPQHF.